This T cell receptor beta chain stems from a study of OX40 agonist ivuxolimab in advanced cancers. The trim removed 7 bases at V and 3 bases at J, leaving 12 bases unmatched. From germline, CDR1 is SNHLY and CDR2 FYNNEI. This CDR3 contains 16 residues. The method was immunoSEQ multiplex PCR; TCRdb's version includes in-frame clones alone and lacks a portion of them. In the table there are about 40,000 clones, more than 75% of which are singletons. The investigators sampled blood at baseline, at cycle 4 day 1, and at cycle 7 day 1. This clone has only one observation. The V and J genes are TRBV2 and TRBJ1-5; 7 bases align to TRBD1. Source: CD4+ or CD8+ T cells sorted from blood, taken in a trial of the OX40 agonist ivuxolimab. This clonotype originated in an adult with an advanced solid tumor such as melanoma, head and neck, liver or kidney cancer. The chain's CDR3 is CASMLYGTANNQPQHF. The CDR3, as DNA: TGTGCCAGCATGCTTTACGGGACAGCGAACAATCAGCCCCAGCATTTT.